The clone carrying this T cell receptor (beta chain) was picked up many times. Its antigen is not known. iRepertoire HTBI primers and Arm-PCR of CDR3 regions built TCR beta libraries. TCRdb reanalysed the multiplex PCR reads using MiXCR and keeps one entry per CDR3 protein. Of around 450,000 distinct CDR3 sequences in the sample, 20% to 25% are singletons; the top ten hold approximately 6.4%. The V gene end was trimmed by 6 bases and the J gene end by 0 bases; junction bases not matched to a gene: 2. Germline-derived CDR1 and CDR2 are SNHLY and FYNNEI. This CDR3 contains 16 residues. This sample was taken from a study of regulatory T cells in long-lasting Graves disease. Time point given: persistent/refractory GD, antithyroid drugs over 5 years with positive TRAb. PBMC-derived RNA was used for the TCR library. Findings and caveats of the study: Graves' patients with persistent disease showed TCR diversity lower than patients newly diagnosed. Segments TRBV28, TRBJ1-2 and TRBJ2-5 showed preferential usage in persistent disease. Small sample size may have lowered accuracy.

This material consisted of peripheral blood mononuclear cells (PBMCs), taken when the disease was refractory, from a patient treated with antithyroid drugs. The receptor was derived from a female donor with Graves disease. The rearrangement links TRBV2 to TRBJ1-6; TRBD1 aligns across 10 bases. DNA for the CDR3: TGTGCCAGCAGGGACAGGGGGAGCTCCTATAATTCACCCCTCCACTTT. This codes for CASRDRGSSYNSPLHF.